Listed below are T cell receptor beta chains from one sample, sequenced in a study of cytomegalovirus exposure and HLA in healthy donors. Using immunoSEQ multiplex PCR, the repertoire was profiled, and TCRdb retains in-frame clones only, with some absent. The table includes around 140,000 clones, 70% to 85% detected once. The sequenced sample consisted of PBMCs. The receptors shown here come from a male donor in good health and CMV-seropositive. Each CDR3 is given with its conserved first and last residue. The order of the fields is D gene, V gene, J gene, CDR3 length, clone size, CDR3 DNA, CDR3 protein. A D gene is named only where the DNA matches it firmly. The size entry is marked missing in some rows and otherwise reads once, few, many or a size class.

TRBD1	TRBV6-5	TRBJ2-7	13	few	TGTGCCAGCAGCGACAGGGAGATCTACGAGCAGTACTTC	CASSDREIYEQYF
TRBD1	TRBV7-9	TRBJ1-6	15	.	TGTGCCAGCAGCTTAGGGACAGGGGCTGGTTCACCCCTCCACTTT	CASSLGTGAGSPLHF
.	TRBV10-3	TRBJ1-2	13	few	TGTGCCATCAGTGACAGGGAAGGTAGTGGCTACACCTTC	CAISDREGSGYTF
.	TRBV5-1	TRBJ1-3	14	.	TGCGCCAGCAGCTTCCGGGAACCTGGAAACACCATATATTTT	CASSFREPGNTIYF
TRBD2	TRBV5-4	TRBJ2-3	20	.	TGTGCCAGCAGCTTCCGACTAGCGGGAGGGACCTTACCGAACACAGATACGCAGTATTTT	CASSFRLAGGTLPNTDTQYF
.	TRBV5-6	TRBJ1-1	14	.	TGTGCCAGCAGCTTGAAAGGGGGAAACACTGAAGCTTTCTTT	CASSLKGGNTEAFF
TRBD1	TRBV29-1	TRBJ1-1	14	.	TGCAGCGGGGGGGGTAGACAGGGGGACACTGAAGCTTTCTTT	CSGGGRQGDTEAFF
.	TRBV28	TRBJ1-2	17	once	TGTGCCAGCAGTTTGGGGTGGACAGAAACTCCTAACTATGGCTACACCTTC	CASSLGWTETPNYGYTF
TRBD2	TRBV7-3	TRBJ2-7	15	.	TGTGCCAGCAGCAGGGGACTAGGGTACTCCTACGAGCAGTACTTC	CASSRGLGYSYEQYF
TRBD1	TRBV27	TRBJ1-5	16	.	TGTGCCAGCAGTGCCCTGGGCAGGGGGTTCAATCAGCCCCAGCATTTT	CASSALGRGFNQPQHF
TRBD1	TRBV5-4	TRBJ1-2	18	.	TGTGCCAGCAGCTTGGATCTGGGACAGGGTGGAACTGCGAAAGGCTACACCTTC	CASSLDLGQGGTAKGYTF
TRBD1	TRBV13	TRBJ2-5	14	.	TGTGCCAGCAGCCAACAGGGGGCGGAAGAGACCCAGTACTTC	CASSQQGAEETQYF
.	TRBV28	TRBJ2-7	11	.	TGTGCCAGCAGGACTATCTACGAGCAGTACTTC	CASRTIYEQYF
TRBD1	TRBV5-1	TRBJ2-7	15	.	TGCGCCAGCAGCTTGGGGGACAGGGTGGTCCACGAGCAGTACTTC	CASSLGDRVVHEQYF
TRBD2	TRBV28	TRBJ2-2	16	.	TGTGCCAGCAGTCCTGGGACTAGCAGTAACACCGGGGAGCTGTTTTTT	CASSPGTSSNTGELFF
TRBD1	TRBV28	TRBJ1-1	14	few	TGTGCCAGCAGTTCGGACAGGGGGCCGGCCCAAGCTTTCTTT	CASSSDRGPAQAFF
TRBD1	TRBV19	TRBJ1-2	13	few	TGTGCCAGCTTAAGGGGGCGCGGGTATGGCTACACCTTC	CASLRGRGYGYTF
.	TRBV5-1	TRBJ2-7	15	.	TGCGCCAGCAGCTTTGGTCGGGAAAGGACTTACGAGCAGTACTTC	CASSFGRERTYEQYF
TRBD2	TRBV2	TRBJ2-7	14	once	TGTGCCAGCAGCTCCGTTGCGGGAGTGTACGAGCAGTACTTC	CASSSVAGVYEQYF
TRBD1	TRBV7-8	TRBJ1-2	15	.	TGTGCCAGCAGCTTACTAACAGGGGGCAACTATGGCTACACCTTC	CASSLLTGGNYGYTF
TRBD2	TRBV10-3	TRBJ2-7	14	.	TGTGCCAGTCCGTCGGGAGGGGATCGAAACGAGCAGTACTTC	CASPSGGDRNEQYF
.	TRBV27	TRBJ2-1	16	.	TGTGCCAGCAGTTTATCCGTGGGGCTCTCCTACAATGAGCAGTTCTTC	CASSLSVGLSYNEQFF
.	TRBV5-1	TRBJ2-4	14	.	TGCGCCAGCAGTTCAGGTATAGCCAAAAACATTCAGTACTTC	CASSSGIAKNIQYF
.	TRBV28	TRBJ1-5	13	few	TGTGCCAGCATTTCGGACAGACTCCAGCCCCAGCATTTT	CASISDRLQPQHF
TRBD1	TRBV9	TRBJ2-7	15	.	TGTGCCAGCAGCGTCACCCGGGACAGGGTCTGTGAGCAGTACTTC	CASSVTRDRVCEQYF
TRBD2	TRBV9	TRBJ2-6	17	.	TGTGCCAGCAGCCACGGGGGGAGGACATCTGGGGCCAACGTCCTGACTTTC	CASSHGGRTSGANVLTF
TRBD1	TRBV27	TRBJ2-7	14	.	TGTGCCAGCAGTTTAAGTCAGGGGGCCTACGAGCAGTACTTC	CASSLSQGAYEQYF
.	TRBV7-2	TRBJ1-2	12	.	TGTGCCAGCAGCTCTCCAGGAAAGGGCTACACCTTC	CASSSPGKGYTF